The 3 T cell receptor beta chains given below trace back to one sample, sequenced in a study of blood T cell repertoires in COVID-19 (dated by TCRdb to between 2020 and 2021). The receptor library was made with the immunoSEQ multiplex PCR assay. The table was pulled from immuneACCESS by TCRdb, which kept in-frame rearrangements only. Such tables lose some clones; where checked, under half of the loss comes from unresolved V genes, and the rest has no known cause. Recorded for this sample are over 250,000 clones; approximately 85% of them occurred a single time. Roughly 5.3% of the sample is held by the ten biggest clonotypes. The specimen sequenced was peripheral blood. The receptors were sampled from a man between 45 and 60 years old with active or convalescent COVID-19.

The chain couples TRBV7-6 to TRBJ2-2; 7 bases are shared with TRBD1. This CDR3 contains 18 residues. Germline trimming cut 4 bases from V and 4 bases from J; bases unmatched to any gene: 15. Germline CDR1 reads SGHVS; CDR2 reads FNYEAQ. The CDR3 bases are TGTGCCAGCAGCTCCCCGGCAGGGGGTACCCTTTCCACCGGGGAGCTGTTTTTT. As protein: CASSSPAGGTLSTGELFF.

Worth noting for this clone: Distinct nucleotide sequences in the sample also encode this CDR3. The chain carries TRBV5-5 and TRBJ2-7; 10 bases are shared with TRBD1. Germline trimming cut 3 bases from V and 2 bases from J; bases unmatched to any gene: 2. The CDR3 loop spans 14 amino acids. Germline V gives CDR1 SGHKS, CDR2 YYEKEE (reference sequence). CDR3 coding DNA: TGTGCCAGCAGCTCCGGGACAGGGGCCTACGAGCAGTACTTC. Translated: CASSSGTGAYEQYF. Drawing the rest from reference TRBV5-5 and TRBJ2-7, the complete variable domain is DAGVTQSPTHLIKTRGQQVTLRCSPISGHKSVSWYQQVLGQGPQFIFQYYEKEERGRGNFPDRFSARQFPNYSSELNVNALLLGDSALYLCASSSGTGAYEQYFGPGTRLTVT.

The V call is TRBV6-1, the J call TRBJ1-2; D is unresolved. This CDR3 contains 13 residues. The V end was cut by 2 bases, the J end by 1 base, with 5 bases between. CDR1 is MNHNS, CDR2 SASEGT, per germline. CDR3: CASSETSNYGYTF. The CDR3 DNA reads TGTGCCAGCAGTGAAACAAGTAACTATGGCTACACCTTC.